These T cell receptor beta chains were read from a single sample in a study of neurological immune-mediated disorders. TCRdb ran MiXCR on the 5' RACE reads and lists one entry per CDR3 protein. Among roughly 53,000 distinct CDR3 sequences listed, 8% to 9% were seen once. Source material: PBMCs. The receptors here all came from a woman aged 40 to 50 in good health. Both conserved end residues are part of each CDR3. A D gene is named only where the DNA matches it firmly. Where a row states a size, it is once, few, many or the class of an expanded clone; other rows omit it.

TRBV4-1	.	TRBJ2-3	many	TGCGCCAGCAGCCAAGATCGCAGAGGCACAGATACGCAGTATTTT	CASSQDRRGTDTQYF
TRBV6-6	.	TRBJ1-6	many	TGTGCCAGCAGTTACTTCCCTTATAATTCACCCCTCCACTTT	CASSYFPYNSPLHF
TRBV4-3	TRBD1	TRBJ1-1	many	TGCGCCAGCAGGATACAGGGGTCATACACTGAAGCTTTCTTT	CASRIQGSYTEAFF
TRBV27	TRBD1	TRBJ1-5	once	TGTGCCAGCAGCGGACAGGGTGGTCGACCCCAGCATTTT	CASSGQGGRPQHF
TRBV18	TRBD1	TRBJ1-2	many	TGTGCCAGCTCCTCCAGACAGGGGGAATATGGCTACACCTTC	CASSSRQGEYGYTF
TRBV6-5	TRBD1	TRBJ1-1	many	TGTGCCAGCAGTTACTTGGGACAGACGAAGGGCACTGAAGCTTTCTTT	CASSYLGQTKGTEAFF
TRBV5-1	.	TRBJ2-5	many	TGCGCCAGCAGCCCCTACCCCCAAGAGACCCAGTACTTC	CASSPYPQETQYF
TRBV5-8	.	TRBJ1-4	many	TGTGCCAGCAGCGGAATCGGGGGGAAAACTAATGAAAAACTGTTTTTT	CASSGIGGKTNEKLFF
TRBV6-2/TRBV6-3	.	TRBJ1-2	many	TGTGCCAGCAGCCAGCAGGGATGGTATGGCTACACCTTC	CASSQQGWYGYTF
TRBV12-3/TRBV12-4	.	TRBJ1-6	many	TGTGCCAGCAGCCGGGCCGACGCTTCACCCCTCCACTTT	CASSRADASPLHF
TRBV18	.	TRBJ2-3	many	TGTGCCAGCTCACCAGAACTAGGAGGCACAGATACGCAGTATTTT	CASSPELGGTDTQYF
TRBV20-1	TRBD2	TRBJ2-7	many	TGCAGTGCTAGAGGGGCTAGCGGGAGAGTACCCCACGAGCAGTACTTC	CSARGASGRVPHEQYF
TRBV5-1	.	TRBJ2-7	many	TGCGCCAGCAGCTTGGCAGGTCTCCCCGAGCAGTACTTC	CASSLAGLPEQYF
TRBV20-1	TRBD2	TRBJ2-7	.	TGCAGTGCTACCGAGACTAGCGAGTACGAGCAGTACTTC	CSATETSEYEQYF
TRBV7-2	TRBD2	TRBJ2-7	.	TGTGCCAGCAGCTTCAGGACTAGCTGGGGGGATTCCTACGAGCAGTACTTC	CASSFRTSWGDSYEQYF
TRBV10-3	TRBD2	TRBJ2-1	many	TGTGCCATCAGCTATAGCGGGCCAGACAATGAGCAGTTCTTC	CAISYSGPDNEQFF
TRBV5-1	.	TRBJ2-7	many	TGCGCCAGCAGCTTGGTTTCCGGGCAGTTCCACGAGCAGTACTTC	CASSLVSGQFHEQYF
TRBV12-3/TRBV12-4	TRBD1	TRBJ2-4	many	TGTGCCAGCACGAACAGGGGGCTTTTGCACATTCAGTACTTC	CASTNRGLLHIQYF
TRBV7-8	.	TRBJ2-7	many	TGTGCCAGCAGCCTACAGGGTTCGGGCGGCGAGCAGTACTTC	CASSLQGSGGEQYF
TRBV29-1	TRBD1	TRBJ2-1	.	TGCAGCGTTGGTCACAACAGGGGCAATGAGCAGTTCTTC	CSVGHNRGNEQFF
TRBV20-1	.	TRBJ2-6	many	TGCAGTGCTGGAGGGGACTCTGGGGCCAACGTCCTGACTTTC	CSAGGDSGANVLTF
TRBV6-5	TRBD2	TRBJ2-1	many	TGTGCCAGCAGTTACGTCTCCGGGAGGGCCCACCATGAGCAGTTCTTC	CASSYVSGRAHHEQFF
TRBV5-1	TRBD1	TRBJ1-1	many	TGCGCCAGCAGCTTACCGGGACAGAGGAACACTGAAGCTTTCTTT	CASSLPGQRNTEAFF
TRBV15	.	TRBJ1-2	many	TGTGCCACCAGCACGGCGGGGGGGAGGCCTAACTATGGCTACACCTTC	CATSTAGGRPNYGYTF